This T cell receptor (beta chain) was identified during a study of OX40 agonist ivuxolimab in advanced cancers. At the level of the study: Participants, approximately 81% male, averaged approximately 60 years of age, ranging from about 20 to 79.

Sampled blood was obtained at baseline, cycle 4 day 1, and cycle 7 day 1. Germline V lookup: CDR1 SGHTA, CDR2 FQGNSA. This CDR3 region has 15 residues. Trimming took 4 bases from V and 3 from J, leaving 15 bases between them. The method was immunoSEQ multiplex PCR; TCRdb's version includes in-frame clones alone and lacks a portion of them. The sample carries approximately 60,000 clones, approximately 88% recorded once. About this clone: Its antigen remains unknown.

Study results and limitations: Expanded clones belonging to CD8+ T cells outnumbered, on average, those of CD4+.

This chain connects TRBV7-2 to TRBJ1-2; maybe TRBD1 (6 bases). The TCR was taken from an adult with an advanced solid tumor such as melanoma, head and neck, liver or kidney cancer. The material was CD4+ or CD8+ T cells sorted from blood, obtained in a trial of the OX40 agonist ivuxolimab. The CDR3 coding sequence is TGTGCCAGCAGCTCCCGGGGAGGGGGTGACTATGGCTACACCTTC. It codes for CASSSRGGGDYGYTF.